This TCR beta chain was captured by sequencing in a study of T cell clones after liver transplantation. Study in general: Samples came pre-transplant, pre-randomization before withdrawal, and post-randomization after withdrawal ended.

Germline V lookup: CDR1 SGHVS, CDR2 FQNEAQ. V lost 5 bases and J lost 5; bases outside the gene matches: 9. The length of the CDR3 is 16 residues. As for this clone: Its antigen is unidentified. In the same sample, other DNA sequences code for this CDR3.

Measured with immunoSEQ multiplex PCR; TCRdb has only the in-frame clones, and not every one. Among nearly 15,000 clones listed, roughly 84% were seen once. Study-wide findings and caveats: Graft donor-reactive T cells may have migrated into the graft rather than being deleted. Compared with third party-reactive sequences, donor-reactive ones declined more, independent of withdrawal success.

The clonotype comes from a human patient who received a liver transplant. Some T cells could come from the graft donor. This material consisted of CD8+ T cells from blood, taken around 49 months after liver transplant. The V call is TRBV7-8, the J call TRBJ2-5; 12 nucleotides match TRBD2. The DNA of the CDR3 is TGTGCCAGCAGCAAGTCTAGCGGGGGGGCTGGGGAGACCCAGTACTTC. This codes for CASSKSSGGAGETQYF. The complete variable domain, with remaining parts taken from reference TRBV7-8 and TRBJ2-5, reads GAGVSQSPRYKVAKRGQDVALRCDPISGHVSLFWYQQALGQGPEFLTYFQNEAQLDKSGLPSDRFFAERPEGSVSTLKIQRTQQEDSAVYLCASSKSSGGAGETQYFGPGTRLLVL.